These 8 T cell receptor beta chains came from one sample sequenced in a study of cytomegalovirus exposure and HLA in healthy donors (dated by TCRdb to 2017 to 2019). Library construction relied on the immunoSEQ multiplex PCR assay. Here the immuneACCESS table is served through TCRdb, limited to in-frame sequences with V and J called. Missing clones are a known gap in these copies; in checked studies unresolved V genes cover under half, and the rest lacks a known reason. Present in this sample are around 180,000 clones, roughly 83% of which were seen just once. The top ten constitute around 1.6% of the sample. The sample consisted of PBMCs. These receptors were obtained from a woman under 30 in good health and CMV-seronegative.

This rearrangement joins TRBV5-1 to TRBJ2-3; TRBD2 might be the D (6 bases). The germline V gene encodes CDR1 SGHRS and CDR2 YFSETQ. Trimming removed 5 bases at V and 4 bases at J, with 17 bases between. The CDR3 loop spans 15 amino acids. The CDR3 spells CASRSGGFNPDTQYF. The CDR3 nucleotides read TGCGCCAGCAGATCAGGAGGGTTTAATCCAGATACGCAGTATTTT. The variable domain in full, completed from reference TRBV5-1 and TRBJ2-3, reads KAGVTQTPRYLIKTRGQQVTLSCSPISGHRSVSWYQQTPGQGLQFLFEYFSETQRNKGNFPGRFSGRQFSNSRSEMNVSTLELGDSALYLCASRSGGFNPDTQYFGPGTRLTVL.

The V gene is TRBV7-2, the J gene TRBJ1-4; the match to TRBD1 covers 9 bases. CDR3 length: 15 residues. V shed 1 base, J shed 5 bases, and the junction held 2 bases outside the gene matches. CDR1 and CDR2 from the germline V gene are SGHTA and FQGNSA. CDR3 nucleotides: TGTGCCAGCAGCTTAGTCGGGACAGGGAATGAAAAACTGTTTTTT. The encoded protein is CASSLVGTGNEKLFF.

This clone was picked up one time. The chain employs TRBV27 and TRBJ1-1; unclear D gene. Germline CDR1 MNHEY, CDR2 SMNVEV (reference sequence). V lost 3 bases and J lost 2, with 7 bases in between. This CDR3 has 13 residues. Here the CDR3 DNA reads TGTGCCAGCAGTTTTTCAGGCAACACTGAAGCTTTCTTT. Protein: CASSFSGNTEAFF.

The chain uses TRBV5-1 and TRBJ2-3, with TRBD2 identical over 12 bases. This CDR3 spans 13 amino acids. Germline V gene lookup returns CDR1 SGHRS and CDR2 YFSETQ. V gave up 0 bases and J gave up 14 bases; unmatched junction bases: 4. Here the CDR3 DNA reads TGCGCCAGCAGCTTGGGGACTAGCGGGAACGGGTATTTT. Protein: CASSLGTSGNGYF.

This rearrangement joins TRBV7-3 to TRBJ1-1; D uncertain. V dropped 1 base and J dropped 0 bases, with 15 bases sitting between them. Germline V gene sequence: CDR1 SGHTA, CDR2 FQGTGA. CDR3 length: 17 amino acids. The CDR3 is CASSLIGSNRVNTEAFF. In nucleotides, the CDR3 is TGTGCCAGCAGCTTAATTGGGAGTAATAGGGTGAACACTGAAGCTTTCTTT.

This chain links TRBV9 with TRBJ2-7, with 10 bases identical to TRBD2. Germline loops: CDR1 SGDLS, CDR2 YYNGEE. CDR3 length: 14 residues. J was trimmed by 7 bases and V by 4 bases; bases with no gene match: 8. The CDR3 here is CASSFSGRASEQYF. In nucleotides, the CDR3 is TGTGCCAGCAGCTTCAGCGGGAGGGCCTCGGAGCAGTACTTC.

The rearrangement links TRBV2 to TRBJ2-1, with D possibly matching TRBD2 (7 bases). This CDR3 contains 16 residues. The V gene lost 3 bases and the J gene lost 9 bases, with 21 bases spanning the gap. The V gene's germline CDR1 is SNHLY and CDR2 FYNNEI. This chain's CDR3 is CASSDKKRGGLGEQFF. CDR3 coding DNA: TGTGCCAGCAGTGATAAAAAGAGGGGGGGCTTAGGTGAGCAGTTCTTC.

The chain employs TRBV6-1 and TRBJ1-2, with no clear D. Germline lookup yields CDR1 MNHNS and CDR2 SASEGT. The CDR3 contains 9 residues. CDR3 in DNA: TGTGCTGAGGGATATGGCTACACCTTC. This gives the protein CAEGYGYTF.